In its sample, the clone carrying this T cell receptor beta chain was seen once. The antigen remains undetermined. The sample carries other DNA sequences with the same CDR3. The data were obtained in a study of graft-versus-host responses after intestinal transplantation. Study summary: Those transplanted obtained multivisceral, liver-intestinal, or isolated intestinal grafts.

Study results and limitations: GvH clones occurred in recipient marrow; some first appeared in ileum or blood. Early declines in HvG clones that occurred post-transplant were associated with peak circulating GvH clone levels.

TCRdb's copy holds only in-frame clones and misses some; the assay was immunoSEQ multiplex PCR. The sample yields fewer than 150,000 clones, around 90% seen once. The clonotype was recovered from a human donor who received an intestinal transplant. The sequenced sample was unstimulated CD4+ T cells sorted from spleen or lymph node cells, obtained before intestinal transplant.

CDR3 region: CASSLAGTDTQYF. DNA of the CDR3: TGCGCCAGCAGCTTAGCGGGCACAGATACGCAGTATTTT. This sequence joins TRBV5-1 and TRBJ2-3; D is perhaps TRBD2 (5 bases). The length of the CDR3 is 13 residues. CDR1 is SGHRS, CDR2 YFSETQ, per germline. V was shortened by 2 bases and J by 1 base, with 5 bases between the two germline ends. Filled out from reference TRBV5-1 and TRBJ2-3, the complete variable domain reads KAGVTQTPRYLIKTRGQQVTLSCSPISGHRSVSWYQQTPGQGLQFLFEYFSETQRNKGNFPGRFSGRQFSNSRSEMNVSTLELGDSALYLCASSLAGTDTQYFGPGTRLTVL.